This TCR beta chain emerged from a study of cytomegalovirus exposure and HLA in healthy donors. Study-wide points: With later analysis, a missense DCLRE1C variant became linked to TCR beta V- and J-gene trimming. Sequencing likely produced, as an artifact, a cluster of highly shared sequence variants. Of the V segments, some could not be distinguished, including TRBV6-2 and TRBV6-3, and were excluded.

This PCR relied on a set of 60 Vbeta primers and 13 Jbeta primers. Authors' processing steps: Around 10 million of the about 80 million unique TCR beta chains counted in a later analysis were shared. Libraries were prepared by immunoSEQ multiplex PCR; TCRdb keeps only in-frame clonotypes and omits some of them. V and J calls and clone size are those listed in that table; D and trimming were worked out from the DNA. The sample lists about 57,000 clones; about 80% were seen once. Of note for this clone: The target antigen is unknown.

V gave up 0 bases and J gave up 7 bases; unmatched junction bases: 7. Germline-derived CDR1 and CDR2 are SGDLS and YYNGEE. The CDR3 totals 15 residues. The sequence came from a man aged 25 to 40 in good health and CMV-seronegative. This rearrangement joins TRBV9 to TRBJ2-1; the match to TRBD2 covers 7 bases. Sequences were obtained from PBMCs. CDR3 nucleotides: TGTGCCAGCAGCGTAGTTGGCGGGAGAAGAAATGAGCAGTTCTTC. This sequence encodes CASSVVGGRRNEQFF.